These 5 T cell receptor beta chains came from one sample sequenced in a study of shared clonotypes between healthy human individuals. Profiling relied on immunoSEQ multiplex PCR, and the TCRdb table lists in-frame clones only, not all of them. The table lists over a million clones, around 97% of them singletons. Sample: naive CD4+ T cells sorted from blood. Subset described: CD45RA+ positively selected. These receptors came from a man aged 30 to 45 in good health.

With regard to this clone: A read error may produce the germline difference seen at one junction end. The rearrangement links TRBV5-1 to TRBJ1-1; 7 bases line up with TRBD1. CDR3 length: 14 amino acids. CDR1 is SGHRS, CDR2 YFSETQ, per germline. The CDR3 reads CASSLGGTNSEAFF. The DNA for the CDR3 is TGCGCCAGCAGCTTAGGGGGCACGAACTCTGAAGCTTTCTTT.

This sequence joins TRBV5-1 and TRBJ1-2, with no clear D. The CDR3 is 13 amino acids. Germline-derived CDR1 and CDR2 are SGHRS and YFSETQ. Trimming shortened V by 3 bases and J by 8 bases, and 14 bases separated the two germline ends. The CDR3 DNA reads as TGCGCCAGCAGCTCGGCGGGAGGTAGGGGCTACACCTTC. Amino acids: CASSSAGGRGYTF.

The genes are TRBV11-2 and TRBJ2-3, with 9 bases matching TRBD1. Germline V CDR1 and CDR2: SGHAT, FQNNGV. The CDR3 sequence is 15 residues long. V was clipped by 1 base and J by 7 bases; unmatched bases: 6. CDR3: CASSLGQGVVYTQYF. CDR3 DNA sequence: TGTGCCAGCAGCTTAGGACAGGGGGTGGTGTATACGCAGTATTTT.

The V and J genes are TRBV19 and TRBJ2-1; D is perhaps TRBD1 (6 bases). The CDR3 is 14 amino acids. In germline, CDR1 is LNHDA, CDR2 SQIVND (reference sequence). Trimming shortened V by 7 bases and J by 4 bases, and 14 bases separated the two germline ends. The CDR3 DNA reads TGTGCCAGTACTCGGCAGGGGAATTACAATGAGCAGTTCTTC. It is translated as CASTRQGNYNEQFF.

This sequence joins TRBV6-1 and TRBJ1-5; 11 nucleotides match TRBD1. Germline V gene lookup returns CDR1 MNHNS and CDR2 SASEGT. The CDR3 is 17 amino acids. Germline trimming cut 4 bases from V and 6 bases from J; bases unmatched to any gene: 11. The CDR3 DNA reads TGTGCCAGCAGTGCAAGCGTCGGACAGGGGGCTCGTCAGCCCCAGCATTTT. This codes for CASSASVGQGARQPQHF.